The entry that follows covers one TCR beta chain sequence. Its specificity is unknown. The data originate from a study of CD4 T cells in relation to SARS-CoV-2 and coronaviruses. Assay used: immunoSEQ multiplex PCR; TCRdb lists only in-frame clones, some missing. The sample records 17,000 or so clones, about 72% being singletons. From germline, CDR1 is LGHNA and CDR2 YNFKEQ. V lost 2 bases and J 5 bases, leaving 21 bases between the germline ends. This CDR3 is 18 amino acids long. CD4+ T cells from unexposed donors were obtained before the COVID-19 pandemic (2011-2018). The cells were cultured for around ten days before CD4+ T cells were isolated. As cell numbers allowed, unexposed-donor CD4+ T cells faced SARS-CoV-2 S/N and four cold-coronavirus spikes. Cultures received half-medium IL-2 refreshes on days 3 and 7.

The chain joins TRBV4-2 to TRBJ1-4; weak D call: TRBD1 (5 bases). The source of this sequence is a human donor in good health. Sequenced: CD4+ T cells from PBMCs, cultured in vitro. Here the CDR3 DNA reads TGTGCCAGCAGCCAATGGGGTTCAGGGCAGGGCCGGAATGAAAAACTGTTTTTT. This encodes CASSQWGSGQGRNEKLFF.